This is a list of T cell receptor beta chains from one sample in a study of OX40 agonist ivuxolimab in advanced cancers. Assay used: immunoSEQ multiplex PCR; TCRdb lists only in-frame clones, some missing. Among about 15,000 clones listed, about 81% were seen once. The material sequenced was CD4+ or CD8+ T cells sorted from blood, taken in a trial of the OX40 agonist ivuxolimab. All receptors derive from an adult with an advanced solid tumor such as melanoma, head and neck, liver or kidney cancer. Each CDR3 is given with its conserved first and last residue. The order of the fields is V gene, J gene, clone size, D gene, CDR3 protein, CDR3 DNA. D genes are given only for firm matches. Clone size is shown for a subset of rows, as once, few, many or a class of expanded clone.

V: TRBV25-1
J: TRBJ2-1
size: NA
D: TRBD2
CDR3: CASSVTSGVYNEQFF
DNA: TGTGCCAGCAGTGTAACTAGCGGCGTCTACAATGAGCAGTTCTTC

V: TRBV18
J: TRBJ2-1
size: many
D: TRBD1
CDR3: CASSIGQGVKNEQFF
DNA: TGTGCCAGCTCAATTGGACAGGGGGTTAAGAATGAGCAGTTCTTC

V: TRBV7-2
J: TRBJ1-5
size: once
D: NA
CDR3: CASSLDGYSNQPQHF
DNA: TGTGCCAGCAGCTTAGACGGTTATAGCAATCAGCCCCAGCATTTT

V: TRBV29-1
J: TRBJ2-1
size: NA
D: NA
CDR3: CSQGEAGFYNEQFF
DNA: TGCAGCCAGGGGGAGGCGGGGTTTTACAATGAGCAGTTCTTC

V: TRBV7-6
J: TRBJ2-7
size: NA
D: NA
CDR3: CASSPESDSSSYEQYF
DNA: TGTGCCAGCAGCCCAGAGTCAGACTCAAGCTCCTACGAGCAGTACTTC

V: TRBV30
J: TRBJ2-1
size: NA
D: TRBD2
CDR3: CAWRGSGKDEQFF
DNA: TGTGCCTGGAGAGGTAGCGGGAAGGATGAGCAGTTCTTC

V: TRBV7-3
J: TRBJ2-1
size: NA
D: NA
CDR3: CASSLSQEYNEQFF
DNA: TGTGCCAGCAGCTTAAGCCAGGAATACAATGAGCAGTTCTTC

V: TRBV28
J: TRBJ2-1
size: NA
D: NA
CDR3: CATLAGYEQFF
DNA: TGTGCCACCCTAGCAGGGTATGAGCAGTTCTTC

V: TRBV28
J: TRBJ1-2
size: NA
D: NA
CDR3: CASSLYAGAFYGYTF
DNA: TGTGCCAGCAGTTTATACGCAGGGGCGTTCTATGGCTACACCTTC

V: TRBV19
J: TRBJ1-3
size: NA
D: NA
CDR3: CASNPGPRNTIYF
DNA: TGTGCCAGTAACCCGGGGCCCAGAAACACCATATATTTT

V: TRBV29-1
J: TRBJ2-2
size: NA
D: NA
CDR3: CSAIHPGVVGGELFF
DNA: TGCAGCGCCATACATCCAGGGGTTGTAGGCGGGGAGCTGTTTTTT

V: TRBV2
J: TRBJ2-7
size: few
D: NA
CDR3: CASRGTQLYEQYF
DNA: TGTGCCAGCAGAGGTACCCAGCTCTACGAGCAGTACTTC

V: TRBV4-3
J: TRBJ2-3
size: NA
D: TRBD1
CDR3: CASSQTGVSESDTQYF
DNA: TGCGCCAGCAGCCAGACAGGGGTTTCGGAATCAGATACGCAGTATTTT

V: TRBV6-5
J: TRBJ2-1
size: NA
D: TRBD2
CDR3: CASSYSTSGGPYEQFF
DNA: TGTGCCAGCAGTTACTCGACTAGCGGGGGGCCCTATGAGCAGTTCTTC

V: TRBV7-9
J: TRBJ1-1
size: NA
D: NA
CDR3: CASSPVAYTEAFF
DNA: TGTGCCAGCAGCCCCGTGGCCTATACTGAAGCTTTCTTT

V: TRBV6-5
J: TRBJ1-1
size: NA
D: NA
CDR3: CASSAPGPGDTEAFF
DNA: TGTGCCAGCAGTGCACCGGGACCTGGGGACACTGAAGCTTTCTTT

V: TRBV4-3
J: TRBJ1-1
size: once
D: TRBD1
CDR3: CASSPETGGTEAFF
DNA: TGCGCCAGCAGCCCGGAGACAGGGGGCACTGAAGCTTTCTTT

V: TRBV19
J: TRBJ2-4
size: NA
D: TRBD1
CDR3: CASSQGGDAKNIQYF
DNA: TGTGCCAGTAGTCAAGGGGGCGATGCCAAAAACATTCAGTACTTC

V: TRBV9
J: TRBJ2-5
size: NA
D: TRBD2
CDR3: CASSVGGGIQETQYF
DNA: TGTGCCAGCAGCGTAGGCGGGGGGATTCAAGAGACCCAGTACTTC

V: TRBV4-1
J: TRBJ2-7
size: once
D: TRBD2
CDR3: CASSQVSRGSGDVVNEQYF
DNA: TGCGCCAGCAGCCAAGTTTCTCGGGGTAGCGGGGACGTTGTGAACGAGCAGTACTTC

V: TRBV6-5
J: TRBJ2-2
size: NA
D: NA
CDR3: CASRDGELFF
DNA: TGTGCCAGCAGAGACGGGGAGCTGTTTTTT

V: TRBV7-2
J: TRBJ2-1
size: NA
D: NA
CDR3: CASLHLSSYNEQFF
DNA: TGTGCCAGCTTACATCTGAGCTCCTACAATGAGCAGTTCTTC

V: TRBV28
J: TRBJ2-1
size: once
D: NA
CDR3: CASSLSGNEQFF
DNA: TGTGCCAGCAGTTTATCTGGGAATGAGCAGTTCTTC

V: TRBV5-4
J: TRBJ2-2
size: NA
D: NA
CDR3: CASSSGPRRGTGELFF
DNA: TGTGCCAGCAGCTCGGGACCCCGCCGAGGTACCGGGGAGCTGTTTTTT

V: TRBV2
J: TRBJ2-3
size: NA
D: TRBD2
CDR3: CATKGGGPPDTQYF
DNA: TGTGCCACCAAAGGCGGGGGGCCGCCAGATACGCAGTATTTT

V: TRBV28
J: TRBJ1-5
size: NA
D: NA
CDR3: CASSPRVLRQPQHF
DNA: TGTGCCAGCAGCCCAAGGGTGTTAAGGCAGCCCCAGCATTTT

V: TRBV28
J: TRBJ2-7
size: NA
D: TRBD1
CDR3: CASSFLGQSYEQYF
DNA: TGTGCCAGCAGTTTTTTGGGACAGTCCTACGAGCAGTACTTC

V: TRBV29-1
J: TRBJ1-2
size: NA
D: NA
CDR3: CSVLQIHGYTF
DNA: TGCAGCGTACTACAGATTCATGGCTACACCTTC

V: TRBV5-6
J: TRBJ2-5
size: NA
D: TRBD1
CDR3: CASSRTGGRETQYF
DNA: TGTGCCAGCAGTCGGACAGGGGGGCGGGAGACCCAGTACTTC

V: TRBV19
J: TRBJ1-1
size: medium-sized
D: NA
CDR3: CASSIESGPNTEAFF
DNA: TGTGCCAGTAGTATTGAGTCGGGGCCGAACACTGAAGCTTTCTTT

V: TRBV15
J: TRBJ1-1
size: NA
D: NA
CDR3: CATSRDQLVPMNTEAFF
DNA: TGTGCCACCAGCAGAGATCAGTTGGTCCCGATGAACACTGAAGCTTTCTTT

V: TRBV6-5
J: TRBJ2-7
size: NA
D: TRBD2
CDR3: CASRITSGNLYEQYF
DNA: TGTGCCAGCAGAATCACTAGCGGAAACCTCTACGAGCAGTACTTC

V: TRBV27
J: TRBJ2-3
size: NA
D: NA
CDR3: CASSQTGPTQYF
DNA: TGTGCCAGCAGTCAGACAGGTCCTACGCAGTATTTT

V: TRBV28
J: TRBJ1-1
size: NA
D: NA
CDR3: CASKWGLAFF
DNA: TGTGCCAGCAAGTGGGGACTGGCTTTCTTT

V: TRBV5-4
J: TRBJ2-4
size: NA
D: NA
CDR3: CASSLRGWETGAKNIQYF
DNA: TGTGCCAGCAGCTTGCGCGGCTGGGAGACGGGAGCCAAAAACATTCAGTACTTC

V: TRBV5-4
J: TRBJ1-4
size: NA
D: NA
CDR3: CASSSSATNEKLFF
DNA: TGTGCCAGCAGCTCATCTGCAACTAATGAAAAACTGTTTTTT

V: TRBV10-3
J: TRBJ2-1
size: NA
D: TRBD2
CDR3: CATAARETNNEQFF
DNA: TGTGCCACCGCCGCGCGGGAGACCAACAATGAGCAGTTCTTC

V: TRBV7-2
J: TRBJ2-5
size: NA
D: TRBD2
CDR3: CASSLWLAGNQETQYF
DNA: TGTGCCAGCAGCTTGTGGCTAGCGGGGAACCAAGAGACCCAGTACTTC

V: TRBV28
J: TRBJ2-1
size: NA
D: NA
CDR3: CASSLLGNEQFF
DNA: TGTGCCAGCAGCCTACTGGGAAATGAGCAGTTCTTC

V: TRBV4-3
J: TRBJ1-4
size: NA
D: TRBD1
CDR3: CASSQGTGGPNEKLFF
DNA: TGCGCCAGCAGCCAAGGTACAGGGGGTCCTAATGAAAAACTGTTTTTT

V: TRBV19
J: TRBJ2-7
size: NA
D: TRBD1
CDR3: CASSIGGQGVNEQYF
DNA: TGTGCCAGTAGTATAGGCGGACAGGGGGTCAACGAGCAGTACTTC

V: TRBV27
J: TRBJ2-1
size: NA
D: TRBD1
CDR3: CASTRTGYNEQFF
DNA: TGTGCCAGCACTCGGACAGGGTACAATGAGCAGTTCTTC

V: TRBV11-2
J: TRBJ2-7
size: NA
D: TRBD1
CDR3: CASSLEPRDRGIYEQYF
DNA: TGTGCCAGCAGCTTAGAGCCTAGGGACAGGGGGATCTACGAGCAGTACTTC

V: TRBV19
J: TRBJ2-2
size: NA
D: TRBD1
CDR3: CASSIGRGGVTGELFF
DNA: TGTGCCAGTAGTATAGGTAGAGGGGGCGTCACCGGGGAGCTGTTTTTT

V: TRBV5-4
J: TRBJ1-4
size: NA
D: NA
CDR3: CASSLGYATNEKLFF
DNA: TGTGCCAGCAGCTTAGGGTACGCAACTAATGAAAAACTGTTTTTT

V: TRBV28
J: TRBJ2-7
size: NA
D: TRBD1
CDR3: CASSLAGGFYEQYF
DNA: TGTGCCAGCAGTTTAGCAGGGGGCTTCTACGAGCAGTACTTC

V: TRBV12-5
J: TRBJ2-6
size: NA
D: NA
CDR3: CASGCIRAGQSRANVLTF
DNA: TGTGCTAGTGGTTGTATCCGTGCAGGACAAAGTCGGGCCAACGTCCTGACTTTC

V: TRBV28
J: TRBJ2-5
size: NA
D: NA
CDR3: CASSFLGTHQETQYF
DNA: TGTGCCAGCAGTTTCCTAGGGACACACCAAGAGACCCAGTACTTC

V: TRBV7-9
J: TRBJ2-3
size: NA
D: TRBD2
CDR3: CASSFGASGSTDTQYF
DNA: TGTGCCAGCAGCTTCGGGGCTAGCGGGAGCACAGATACGCAGTATTTT

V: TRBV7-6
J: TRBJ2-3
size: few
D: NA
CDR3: CASTSMGVEDTQYF
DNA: TGTGCCAGCACCTCCATGGGGGTGGAAGATACGCAGTATTTT

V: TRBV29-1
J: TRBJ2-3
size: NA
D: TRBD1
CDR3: CSVLLSGTGAMTDTQYF
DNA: TGCAGCGTTCTCTTATCCGGGACAGGGGCCATGACAGATACGCAGTATTTT

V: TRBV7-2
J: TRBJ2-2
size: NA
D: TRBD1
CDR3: CASSLVGTGTGELFF
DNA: TGTGCCAGCAGCTTAGTGGGGACAGGCACCGGGGAGCTGTTTTTT

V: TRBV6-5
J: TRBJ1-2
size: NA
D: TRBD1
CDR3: CASSYYGQGSGYTF
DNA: TGTGCCAGCAGTTACTACGGACAGGGGTCCGGCTACACCTTC

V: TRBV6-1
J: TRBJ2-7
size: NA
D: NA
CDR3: CATTDTAGAYEQYF
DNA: TGTGCCACCACTGATACAGCCGGGGCCTACGAGCAGTACTTC

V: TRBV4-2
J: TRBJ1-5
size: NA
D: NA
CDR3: CASSQGRGWGANQPQHF
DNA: TGTGCCAGCAGCCAAGGACGGGGGTGGGGGGCAAATCAGCCCCAGCATTTT

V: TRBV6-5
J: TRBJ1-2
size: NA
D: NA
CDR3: CASSNRDRSYYGYTF
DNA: TGTGCCAGCAGTAACCGGGACCGGTCGTACTATGGCTACACCTTC

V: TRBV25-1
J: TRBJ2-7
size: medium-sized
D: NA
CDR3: CASSEGRYEQYF
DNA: TGTGCCAGCAGTGAGGGCCGCTACGAGCAGTACTTC

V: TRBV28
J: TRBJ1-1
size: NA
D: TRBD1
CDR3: CASRQGAFYAEAFF
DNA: TGTGCCAGCCGGCAGGGGGCATTTTATGCTGAAGCTTTCTTT

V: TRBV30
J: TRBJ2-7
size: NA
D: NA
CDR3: CAWSVAGASYEQYF
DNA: TGTGCCTGGAGTGTGGCAGGGGCTTCCTACGAGCAGTACTTC

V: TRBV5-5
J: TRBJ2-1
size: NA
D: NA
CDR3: CASRLYNEQFF
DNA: TGTGCCAGCAGGCTATACAATGAGCAGTTCTTC